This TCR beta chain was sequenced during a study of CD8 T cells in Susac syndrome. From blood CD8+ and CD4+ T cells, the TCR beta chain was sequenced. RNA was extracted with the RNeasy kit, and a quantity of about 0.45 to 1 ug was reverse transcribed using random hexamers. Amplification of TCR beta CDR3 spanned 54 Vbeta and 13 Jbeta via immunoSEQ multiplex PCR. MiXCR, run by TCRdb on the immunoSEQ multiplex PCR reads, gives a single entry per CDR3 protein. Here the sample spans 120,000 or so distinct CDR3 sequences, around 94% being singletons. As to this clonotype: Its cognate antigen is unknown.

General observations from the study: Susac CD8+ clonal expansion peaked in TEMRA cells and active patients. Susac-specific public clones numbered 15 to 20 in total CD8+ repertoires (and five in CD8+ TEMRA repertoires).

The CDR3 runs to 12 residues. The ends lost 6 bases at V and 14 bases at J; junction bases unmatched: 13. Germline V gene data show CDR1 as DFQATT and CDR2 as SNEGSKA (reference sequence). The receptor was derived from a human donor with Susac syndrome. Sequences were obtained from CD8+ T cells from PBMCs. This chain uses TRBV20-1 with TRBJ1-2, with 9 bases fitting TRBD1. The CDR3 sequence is CSATRRTGDSTF. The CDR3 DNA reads TGCAGTGCAACAAGACGGACAGGGGACTCGACCTTC.